This T cell receptor beta chain originates from a study of blood T cells in healthy people across ages. Through a sample-barcoded 5' primer and a J-beta primer mix, a second PCR was run for about 6 to 11 cycles. With 12 random nucleotides, a template-switch adaptor tagged each individual cDNA molecule. TCRdb analysed the 5' RACE reads with MiXCR anew, one entry per CDR3 protein. The sample lists fewer than 750,000 distinct CDR3 sequences; around 48% were seen once. Trimming removed 5 bases from V and 7 bases from J; junction bases left unmatched: 7. CDR3 length: 13 residues. Germline V lookup: CDR1 KGHSH, CDR2 LQKENI. Study-level points and caveats: The unsorted PBMCs prevented any conclusive comparison of naive versus antigen-experienced cells. Naive CD4+ cell counts and diversity both ran higher in long-lived than in aged donors.

In this sample, this clonotype turned up a few times. What it binds is unknown. The J gene is TRBJ2-7, the V gene TRBV18; 8 bases match TRBD1. The sample taken for sequencing was blood. This receptor was obtained from an elderly man in good health. Written as DNA, the CDR3 is TGTGCCAGCTCAGGACAGGGTGTAGGAGAGCAGTACTTC. Amino acid sequence: CASSGQGVGEQYF. The entire variable domain, with the rest obtained from reference TRBV18 and TRBJ2-7, is as follows: NAGVMQNPRHLVRRRGQEARLRCSPMKGHSHVYWYRQLPEEGLKFMVYLQKENIIDESGMPKERFSAEFPKEGPSILRIQQVVRGDSAAYFCASSGQGVGEQYFGPGTRLTVT.